This T cell receptor (beta chain) is from a study of cytomegalovirus exposure and HLA in healthy donors. Germline CDR1 is GTSNPN and CDR2 is SVGIG (reference sequence). This CDR3 region has 13 residues. V dropped 0 bases and J dropped 5; count of bases not matched to a gene: 3. Broader study findings: Analyzed later, most CMV-associated TCR beta chains appeared HLA-restricted. In a later analysis, several top co-occurrence clusters appeared linked to parvovirus B19, influenza, CMV and Epstein-Barr virus. In a later analysis, specific HLA alleles were associated with around 17,000 TCR beta sequences at a 0.05 false discovery rate.

Worth noting for this clone: Its specificity is unknown.

In the PCR, 60 Vbeta and 13 Jbeta primers were used. Produced via immunoSEQ multiplex PCR; TCRdb's table is partial and in-frame only. This table has more than 85,000 clones, roughly 71% appearing once. The sequence was collected from a woman in her seventies in good health and CMV-seropositive. Sequences were obtained from PBMCs. The chain is built from TRBV30 and TRBJ1-1; 7 bases agree with TRBD1. CDR3 residues: CAWSVAGGTEAFF. Written as DNA, the CDR3 is TGTGCCTGGAGTGTAGCAGGGGGGACTGAAGCTTTCTTT.